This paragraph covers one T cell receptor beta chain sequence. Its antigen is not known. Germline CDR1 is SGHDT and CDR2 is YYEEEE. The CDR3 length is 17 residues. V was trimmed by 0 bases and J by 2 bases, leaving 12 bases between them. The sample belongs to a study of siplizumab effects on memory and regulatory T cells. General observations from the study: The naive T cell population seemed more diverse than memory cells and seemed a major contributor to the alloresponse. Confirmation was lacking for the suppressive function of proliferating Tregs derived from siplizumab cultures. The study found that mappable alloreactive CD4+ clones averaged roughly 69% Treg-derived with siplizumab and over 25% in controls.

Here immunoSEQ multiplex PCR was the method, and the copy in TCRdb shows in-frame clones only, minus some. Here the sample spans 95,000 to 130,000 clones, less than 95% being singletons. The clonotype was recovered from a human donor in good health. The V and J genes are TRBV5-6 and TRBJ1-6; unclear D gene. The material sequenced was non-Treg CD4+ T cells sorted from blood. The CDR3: CASSLGAGLTYNSPLHF. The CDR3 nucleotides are TGTGCCAGCAGCTTGGGTGCAGGACTCACCTATAATTCACCCCTCCACTTT.